The 5 T cell receptor beta chains below all came from one sample that was sequenced in a study of T-cell memory formation after mild COVID-19. TCRdb called the 5' RACE reads again in MiXCR, with one record for every CDR3 protein. The table lists 210,000 or so distinct CDR3 sequences, approximately 10% of them singletons, with under 3.5% in the top ten. Sample: PBMCs or a T cell subset sorted from them (not recorded which). The receptors were gathered from a man between 18 and 29 years old who had mild COVID-19 (a few samples of this study predate the infection). Cell type and time point are not known.

The chain carries TRBV2 and TRBJ1-2; D ambiguous. CDR1 and CDR2 (germline): SNHLY, FYNNEI. V lost 5 bases and J lost 7, with 17 bases in between. This CDR3 region has 14 residues. The CDR3 DNA sequence: TGTGCCAGCAGTACTGAAAGGCTCCAAGGTGGCTACACCTTC. Amino acids: CASSTERLQGGYTF. Full variable domain (outside the CDR3, taken from reference TRBV2 and TRBJ1-2): EPEVTQTPSHQVTQMGQEVILRCVPISNHLYFYWYRQILGQKVEFLVSFYNNEISEKSEIFDDQFSVERPDGSNFTLKIRSTKLEDSAMYFCASSTERLQGGYTFGSGTRLTVV.

This clonotype was counted only a few times. V is TRBV7-2 and J is TRBJ2-3, with D unclear. CDR1 is SGHTA and CDR2 is FQGNSA in the germline V gene. The CDR3 loop spans 15 amino acids. V lost 5 bases and J lost 2, with 14 bases in between. CDR3 region: CASSRSFLTTDTQYF. The DNA of the CDR3 is TGTGCCAGCAGCCGTTCATTCTTGACCACAGATACGCAGTATTTT. Supplemented by reference TRBV7-2 and TRBJ2-3, the full variable domain reads GAGVSQSPSNKVTEKGKDVELRCDPISGHTALYWYRQSLGQGLEFLIYFQGNSAPDKSGLPSDRFSAERTGGSVSTLTIQRTQQEDSAVYLCASSRSFLTTDTQYFGPGTRLTVL.

In its sample, this clonotype was seen a few times. This chain joins TRBV12-3 or TRBV12-4 and TRBJ1-1; D not certain. Trimming took 6 bases from V and 2 from J, leaving 16 bases between them. The CDR3 contains 15 residues. The CDR3 DNA sequence: TGTGCCAGCAGGTTGCTCCATGGTAGAAACACTGAAGCTTTCTTT. Its translation: CASRLLHGRNTEAFF.

In its sample, this clonotype was seen a few times. This rearrangement joins TRBV7-2 to TRBJ1-5; TRBD1 is a possible D gene (5 bases). The V gene lost 5 bases and the J gene lost 6 bases, with 14 bases spanning the gap. The CDR3 totals 14 residues. CDR1 is SGHTA, CDR2 FQGNSA, per germline. In DNA, the CDR3 is TGTGCCAGCAGCCCAGGGTCTGGGGGTCAGCCCCAGCATTTT. Residues: CASSPGSGGQPQHF.

The sample holds a few counts of this clonotype. The chain recombines TRBV6-5 with TRBJ2-7, with D maybe TRBD1 (6 bases). The CDR3 length is 15 residues. V was shortened by 5 bases and J by 2 bases, with 16 bases between the two germline ends. Looked up from germline, CDR1 is MNHEY and CDR2 is SVGAGI. Written as DNA, the CDR3 is TGTGCCAGCAGTGACCTGACAGGACAGCCCTACGAGCAGTACTTC. As protein: CASSDLTGQPYEQYF.